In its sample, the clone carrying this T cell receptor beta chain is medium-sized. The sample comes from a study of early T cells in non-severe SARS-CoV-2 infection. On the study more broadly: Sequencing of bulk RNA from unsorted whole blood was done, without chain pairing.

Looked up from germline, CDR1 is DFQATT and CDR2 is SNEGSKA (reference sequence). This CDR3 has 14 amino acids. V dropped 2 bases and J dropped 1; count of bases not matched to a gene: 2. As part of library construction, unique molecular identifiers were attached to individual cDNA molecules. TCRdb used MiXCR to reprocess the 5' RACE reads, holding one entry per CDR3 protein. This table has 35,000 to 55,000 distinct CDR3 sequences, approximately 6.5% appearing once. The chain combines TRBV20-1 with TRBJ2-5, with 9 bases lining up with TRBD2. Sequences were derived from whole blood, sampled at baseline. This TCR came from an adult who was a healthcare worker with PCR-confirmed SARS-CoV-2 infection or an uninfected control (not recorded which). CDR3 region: CSARLAGLQETQYF. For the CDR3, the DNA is TGCAGTGCTAGACTAGCGGGGCTCCAAGAGACCCAGTACTTC.